A single sample gave rise to the 6 T cell receptor beta chains below, sequenced in a study of T cells in Graves' hyperthyroidism and ophthalmopathy. There were TCR beta CDR3 regions amplified from RNA transcripts. The HTBI primer set was used in a first-round RT-PCR of the TCR CDR3. One entry per CDR3 protein results from TCRdb running MiXCR on the multiplex PCR reads. The sample contains about 690,000 distinct CDR3 sequences, 17% of which appear only once. The source material was blood. These receptors were collected from a middle-aged man with Graves' hyperthyroidism.

The rearrangement uses TRBV6-1 and TRBJ1-3; no clear D. CDR1 is MNHNS and CDR2 is SASEGT in the germline V gene. Trimming took 9 bases from V and 8 from J, leaving 26 bases between them. The CDR3 is 16 residues long. DNA for the CDR3: TGTGCCAGGTTTGACGCCCGCAGCGGGGTTAGTCACACCATATATTTT. Translated: CARFDARSGVSHTIYF.

This clonotype was detected ten times or more. The chain combines TRBV10-3 with TRBJ2-3; 12 bases fit TRBD2. The trim removed 3 bases at V and 2 bases at J, leaving 3 bases unmatched. The CDR3 is made up of 16 amino acids. Germline lookup yields CDR1 ENHRY and CDR2 SYGVKD. Here the CDR3 DNA reads TGTGCCATCAGTGACTGGACTAGCGGGAACACAGATACGCAGTATTTT. Its protein is CAISDWTSGNTDTQYF.

With respect to this clonotype: With a much larger clone just one base away, this may be a read error. V usage is TRBV6-2 or TRBV6-3 and J usage is TRBJ2-1, with TRBD2 matching 11 bases. The CDR3 loop spans 16 amino acids. Germline trimming cut 8 bases from V and 6 bases from J; bases unmatched to any gene: 12. Germline CDR1 MNHEY, CDR2 SVGEGT. Written as DNA, the CDR3 is TGTGCCAGCGGGCCTCCTACTAGCGGGAGTCGCAATGAGCAGTTCTTC. As protein: CASGPPTSGSRNEQFF.

The V call is TRBV29-1, the J call TRBJ1-1; D is possibly TRBD1 (5 bases). Germline V gene sequence: CDR1 SQVTM, CDR2 ANQGSEA. With 7 bases removed from V and 5 bases from J, the gap between germline ends came to 14 bases. CDR3 length: 12 residues. The CDR3 reads CSAQGRATEAFF. In DNA, the CDR3 is TGCAGCGCTCAAGGCAGGGCAACTGAAGCTTTCTTT.

This clonotype appeared a few times. This chain connects TRBV20-1 to TRBJ2-3; D could derive from TRBD1 or TRBD2 (6 bases each). Trimming stripped 2 bases from V and 1 base from J, with 13 bases between. From germline, CDR1 is DFQATT and CDR2 SNEGSKA (reference sequence). This CDR3 is 15 amino acids long. The CDR3 loop is CSARRGRARTDTQYF. CDR3 nucleotides: TGCAGTGCTAGACGGGGGCGGGCCCGCACAGATACGCAGTATTTT.

CDR3 DNA: TGTGCCAGCAGCTTGGGCGCCGCAGGTATGAACACTGAAGCTTTCTTT. The encoded protein is CASSLGAAGMNTEAFF. The V gene is TRBV5-4, the J gene TRBJ1-1, with D hard to call. This CDR3 spans 16 amino acids. From germline, CDR1 is SGHNT and CDR2 YYREEE (reference sequence). V dropped 0 bases and J dropped 0 bases, with 12 bases sitting between them.